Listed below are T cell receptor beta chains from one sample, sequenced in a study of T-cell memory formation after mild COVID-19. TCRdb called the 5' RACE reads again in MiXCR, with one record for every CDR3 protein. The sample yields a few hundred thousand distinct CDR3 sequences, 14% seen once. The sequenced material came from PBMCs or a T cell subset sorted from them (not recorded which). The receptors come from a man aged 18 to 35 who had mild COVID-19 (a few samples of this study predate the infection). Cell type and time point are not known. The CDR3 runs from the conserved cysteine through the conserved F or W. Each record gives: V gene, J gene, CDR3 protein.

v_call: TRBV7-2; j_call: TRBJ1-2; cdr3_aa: CASYRPLGRVYGYTF
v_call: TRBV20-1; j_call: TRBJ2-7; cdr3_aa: CSAHRRAEGEQYF
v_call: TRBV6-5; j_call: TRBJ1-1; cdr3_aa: CASRTGPGYTEAFF
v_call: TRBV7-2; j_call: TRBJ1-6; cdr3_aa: CASSFQASYNSPLHF
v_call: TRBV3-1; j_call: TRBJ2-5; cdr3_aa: CASSQEGGGLQETQYF
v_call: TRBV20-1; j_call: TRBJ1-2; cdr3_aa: CSARGPGGYGYTF
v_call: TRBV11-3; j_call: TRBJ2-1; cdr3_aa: CASSLDQGGTSTNNEQFF
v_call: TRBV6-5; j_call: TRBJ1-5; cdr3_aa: CASSYGRHQPQHF
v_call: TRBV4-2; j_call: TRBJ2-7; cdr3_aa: CASSQGVRKAQIYEQYF
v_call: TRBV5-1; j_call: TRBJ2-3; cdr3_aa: CASSRSGGYTDTQYF
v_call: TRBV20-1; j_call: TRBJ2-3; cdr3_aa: CSADRNRVDTQYF
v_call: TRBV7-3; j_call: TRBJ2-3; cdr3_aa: CASSLESSTDTQYF
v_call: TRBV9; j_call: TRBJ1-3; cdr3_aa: CASSVGADTSGNTIYF
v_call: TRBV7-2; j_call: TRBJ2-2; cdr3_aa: CASSPELARTGELFF
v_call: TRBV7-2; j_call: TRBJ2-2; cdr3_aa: CASSTYKGSNTGELFF
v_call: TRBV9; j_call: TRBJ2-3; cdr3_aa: CASSPSGTPDTQYF
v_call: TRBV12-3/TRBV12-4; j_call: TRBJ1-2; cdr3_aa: CASYVGHGTGSYGYTF
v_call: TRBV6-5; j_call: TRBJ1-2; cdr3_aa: CASSYSSGLDGYTF
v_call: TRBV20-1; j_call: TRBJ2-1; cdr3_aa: CSARDRGGYNEQFF
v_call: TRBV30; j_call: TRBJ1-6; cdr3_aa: CAWSQNSPLHF
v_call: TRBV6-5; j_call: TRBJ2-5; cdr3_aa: CASSHQGAETQYF
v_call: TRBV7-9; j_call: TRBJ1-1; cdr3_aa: CAETGTGIGENTEAFF
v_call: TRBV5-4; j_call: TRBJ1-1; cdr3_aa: CASSPSRFGTEAFF
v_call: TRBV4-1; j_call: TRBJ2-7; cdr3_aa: CASGHGSEQYF
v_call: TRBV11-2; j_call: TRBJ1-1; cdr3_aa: CASSSPRGVAEAFF
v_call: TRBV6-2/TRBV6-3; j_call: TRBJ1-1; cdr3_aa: CASSNDGYTEAFF
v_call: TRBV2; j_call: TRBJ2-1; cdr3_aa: CASSEPQRGSYNEQFF
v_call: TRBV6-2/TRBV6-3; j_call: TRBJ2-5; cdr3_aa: CASSYSSFLAGNQETQYF
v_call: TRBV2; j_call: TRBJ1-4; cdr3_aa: CASRAIPNEKLFF
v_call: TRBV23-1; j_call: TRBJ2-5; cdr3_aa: CASSQNSEGSSGEETQYF
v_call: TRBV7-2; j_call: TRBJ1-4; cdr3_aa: CASRFGQGGITNEKLFF
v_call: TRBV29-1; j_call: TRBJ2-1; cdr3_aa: CSDKRGLREFF
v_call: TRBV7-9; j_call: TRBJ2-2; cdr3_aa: CASSLDAGPGELFF
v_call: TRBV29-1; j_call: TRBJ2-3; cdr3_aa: CSVEGGGSDTQYF
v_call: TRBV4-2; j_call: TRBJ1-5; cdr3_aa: CASSQDSLRTGSNQPQHF
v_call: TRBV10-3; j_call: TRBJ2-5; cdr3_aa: CAISEDRDDPVETQYF
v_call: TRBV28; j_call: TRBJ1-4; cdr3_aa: CASSLSVGQGARWREKLFF
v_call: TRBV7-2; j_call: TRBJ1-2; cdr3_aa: CASSLQGQGRWYGYTF
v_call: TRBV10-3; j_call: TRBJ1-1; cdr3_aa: CAISENQQGPSTEAFF
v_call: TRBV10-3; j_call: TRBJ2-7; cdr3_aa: CAIWAGTSSYEQYF
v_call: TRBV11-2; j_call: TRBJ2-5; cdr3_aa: CASRDNKWKETQYF
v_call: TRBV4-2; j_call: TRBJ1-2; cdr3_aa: CASSHARGGYTF
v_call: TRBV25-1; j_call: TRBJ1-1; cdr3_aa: CASSEIHGGTEAFF
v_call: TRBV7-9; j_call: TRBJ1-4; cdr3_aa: CASSFGTPGEKLFF
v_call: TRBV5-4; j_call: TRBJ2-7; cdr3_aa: CASSLWASYEQYF
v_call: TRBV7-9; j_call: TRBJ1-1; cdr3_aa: CASSSGTGAAWTEAFF
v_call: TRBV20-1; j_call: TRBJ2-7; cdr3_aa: CSAPRASGGSSYEQYF
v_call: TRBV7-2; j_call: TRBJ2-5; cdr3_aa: CASSRPVQETQYF